These 2 T cell receptor beta chains were sequenced from one sample in a study of T-cell reconstitution after alpha-beta-depleted transplantation in children (dated by TCRdb to 2015 to 2016). The library came from PCR. These reads were obtained on an Illumina HiSeq 2500. To normalize quantification of the TCRbeta repertoire, the TCR libraries were built with molecular barcoding that relied on unique molecular identifiers. Clones were called with MiXCR by TCRdb after fastp trimmed the public reads at Q25, and only in-frame beta chains were retained. For every CDR3 protein sequence, its rows merge into one entry that carries the most common genes and DNA. The sample contains around 200,000 distinct CDR3 sequences, 17% of them found a single time. The ten largest clonotypes hold around 45% of the sample. Per the publication, the treatment or condition label means: allogeneic hematopoietic cell transplantation with graft depleted of TCRalphabeta T cells and CD19 B cells.

The sequenced sample was PBMCs, mostly from graft donor cells, obtained 360 days after TCRalphabeta/CD19-depleted stem cell transplant. These receptors were taken from a male patient aged 2 to 10 who had a stem cell transplant for acute lymphoblastic leukemia, so the T cells may come from the graft donor.

The chain joins TRBV5-5 to TRBJ2-2, with D perhaps assigned TRBD1 or TRBD2 (6 bases each). The CDR3 spans 14 residues. V was clipped by 2 bases and J by 7 bases, with 12 bases between them. Per the germline V gene, CDR1 is SGHKS and CDR2 is YYEKEE (reference sequence). CDR3 protein: CASSFSGAGGELFF. The CDR3 coding sequence is TGTGCCAGCAGCTTCTCGGGGGCTGGCGGGGAGCTGTTTTTT.

The rearrangement links TRBV12-3 or TRBV12-4 to TRBJ1-6; D uncertain. The V gene lost 3 bases and the J gene lost 6 bases, with 6 bases spanning the gap. This CDR3 is built from 13 residues. The CDR3, as DNA: TGTGCCAGCAGTTTCGGCCTTAATTCACCCCTCCACTTT. Translating it yields CASSFGLNSPLHF.